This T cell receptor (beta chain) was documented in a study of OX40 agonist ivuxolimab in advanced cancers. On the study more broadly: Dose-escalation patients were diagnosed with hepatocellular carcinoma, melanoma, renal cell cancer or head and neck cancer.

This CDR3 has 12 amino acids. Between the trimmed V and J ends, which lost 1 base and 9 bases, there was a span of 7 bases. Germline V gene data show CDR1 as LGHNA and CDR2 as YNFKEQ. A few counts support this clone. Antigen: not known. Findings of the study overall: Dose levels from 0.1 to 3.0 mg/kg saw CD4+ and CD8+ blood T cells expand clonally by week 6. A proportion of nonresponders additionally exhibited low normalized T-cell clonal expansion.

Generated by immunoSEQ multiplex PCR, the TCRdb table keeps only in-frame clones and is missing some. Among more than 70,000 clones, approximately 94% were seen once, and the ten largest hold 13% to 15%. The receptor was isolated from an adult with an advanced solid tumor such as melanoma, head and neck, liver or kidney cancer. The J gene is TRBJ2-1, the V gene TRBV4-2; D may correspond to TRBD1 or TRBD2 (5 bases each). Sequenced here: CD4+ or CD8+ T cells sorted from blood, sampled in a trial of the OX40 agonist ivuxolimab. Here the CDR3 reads CASSQGGVEQFF. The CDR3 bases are TGTGCCAGCAGCCAAGGAGGGGTTGAGCAGTTCTTC.